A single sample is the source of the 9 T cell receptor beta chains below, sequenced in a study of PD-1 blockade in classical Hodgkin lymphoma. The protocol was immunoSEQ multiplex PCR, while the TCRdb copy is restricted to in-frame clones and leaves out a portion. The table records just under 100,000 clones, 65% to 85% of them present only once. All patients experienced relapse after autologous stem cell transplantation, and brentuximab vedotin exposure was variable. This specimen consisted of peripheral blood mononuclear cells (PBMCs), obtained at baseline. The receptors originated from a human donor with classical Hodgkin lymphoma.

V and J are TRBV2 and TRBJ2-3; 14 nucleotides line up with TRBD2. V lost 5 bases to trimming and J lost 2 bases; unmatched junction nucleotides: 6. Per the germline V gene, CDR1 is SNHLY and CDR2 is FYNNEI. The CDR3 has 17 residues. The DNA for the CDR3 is TGTGCCAGCAGTCTACGACTAGCGGGAGGGGCCACAGATACGCAGTATTTT. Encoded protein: CASSLRLAGGATDTQYF.

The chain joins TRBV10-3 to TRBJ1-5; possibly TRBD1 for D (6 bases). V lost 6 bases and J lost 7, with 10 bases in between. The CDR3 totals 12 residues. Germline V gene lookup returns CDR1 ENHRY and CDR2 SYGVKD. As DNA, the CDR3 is TGTGCCATCAGGGACAGAGACCAGCCCCAGCATTTT. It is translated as CAIRDRDQPQHF.

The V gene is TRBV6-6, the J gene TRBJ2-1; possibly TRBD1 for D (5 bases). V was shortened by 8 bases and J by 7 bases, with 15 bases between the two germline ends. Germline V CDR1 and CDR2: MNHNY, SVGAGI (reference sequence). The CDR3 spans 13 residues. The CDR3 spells CASFGQGSNEQFF. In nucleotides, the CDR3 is TGTGCCAGCTTTGGGCAGGGATCAAATGAGCAGTTCTTC.

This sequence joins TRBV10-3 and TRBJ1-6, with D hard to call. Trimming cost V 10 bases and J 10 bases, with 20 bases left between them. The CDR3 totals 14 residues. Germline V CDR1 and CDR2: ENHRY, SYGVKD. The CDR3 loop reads CATTAGLGGSPLHF. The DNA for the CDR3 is TGTGCCACAACTGCCGGTTTGGGAGGCTCACCCCTCCACTTT.

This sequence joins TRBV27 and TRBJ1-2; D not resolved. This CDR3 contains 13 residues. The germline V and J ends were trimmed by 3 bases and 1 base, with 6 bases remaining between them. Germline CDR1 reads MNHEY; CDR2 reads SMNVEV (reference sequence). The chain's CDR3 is CASSFSSNYGYTF. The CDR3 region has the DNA TGTGCCAGCAGTTTCTCCAGTAACTATGGCTACACCTTC.

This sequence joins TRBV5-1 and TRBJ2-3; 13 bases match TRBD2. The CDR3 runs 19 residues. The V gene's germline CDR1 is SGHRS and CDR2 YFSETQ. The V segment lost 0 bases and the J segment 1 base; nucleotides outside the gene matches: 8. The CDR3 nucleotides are TGCGCCAGCAGCTTGGGGACTAGCGGGAGCCCCGTACGCACAGATACGCAGTATTTT. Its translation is CASSLGTSGSPVRTDTQYF. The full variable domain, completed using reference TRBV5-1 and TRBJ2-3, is KAGVTQTPRYLIKTRGQQVTLSCSPISGHRSVSWYQQTPGQGLQFLFEYFSETQRNKGNFPGRFSGRQFSNSRSEMNVSTLELGDSALYLCASSLGTSGSPVRTDTQYFGPGTRLTVL.

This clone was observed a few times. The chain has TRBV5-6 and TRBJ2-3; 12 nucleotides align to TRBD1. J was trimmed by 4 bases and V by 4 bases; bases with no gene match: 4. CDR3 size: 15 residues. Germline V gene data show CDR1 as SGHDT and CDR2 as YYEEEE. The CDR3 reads CASSGTGGWPDTQYF. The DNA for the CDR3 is TGTGCCAGCAGCGGGACAGGGGGCTGGCCAGATACGCAGTATTTT.

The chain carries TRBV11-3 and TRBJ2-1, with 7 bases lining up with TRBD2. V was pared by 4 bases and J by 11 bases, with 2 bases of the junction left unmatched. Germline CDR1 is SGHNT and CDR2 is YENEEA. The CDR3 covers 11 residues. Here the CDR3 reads CASSYGTKQFF. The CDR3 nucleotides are TGTGCCAGCAGCTATGGGACTAAGCAGTTCTTC.

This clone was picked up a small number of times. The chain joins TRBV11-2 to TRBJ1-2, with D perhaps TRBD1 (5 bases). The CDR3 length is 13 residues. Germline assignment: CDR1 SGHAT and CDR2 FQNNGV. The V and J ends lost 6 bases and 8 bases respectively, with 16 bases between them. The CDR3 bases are TGTGCCAGCAGTCGCGATGGGACGGCGGGCTACACCTTC. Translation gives CASSRDGTAGYTF.